This T cell receptor (beta chain) originates from a study of CD8 T cells in Susac syndrome. Random hexamers served to reverse transcribe roughly 0.45 to 1 ug RNA. An immunoSEQ multiplex PCR amplified TCR beta CDR3 over 54 Vbeta and 13 Jbeta. In TCRdb, the immunoSEQ multiplex PCR reads were re-called with MiXCR into one record per CDR3 protein. The table lists about 130,000 distinct CDR3 sequences, around 94% of them singletons. TCR beta was sequenced from blood CD8+ and CD4+ T cells. Both CD4+ and CD8+ T cells were negatively isolated, and TEMRA cells underwent FACS enrichment. CDR3 size: 14 residues. V lost 5 bases to trimming and J lost 8 bases, with 18 bases between them. From germline, CDR1 is SEHNR and CDR2 FQNEAQ (reference sequence).

This clonotype was obtained from a human donor in good health. The sample comprised CD4+ T cells from PBMCs. The chain recombines TRBV7-9 with TRBJ1-2, with D uncertain. The CDR3 DNA sequence: TGTGCCAGCAGCCGCGGCGAGGGTATTTACGGCTACACCTTC. This codes for CASSRGEGIYGYTF.